This TCR beta chain was retrieved from a study of cytomegalovirus exposure and HLA in healthy donors. General study findings and limits: It was in a later analysis that TCR association rates were seen to vary by HLA locus, highest for DRB1 and lowest for HLA-C. Other equally common chains were less clonally expanded than HLA-associated TCR beta chains, a later analysis showed. Sequences of the TCR beta chain were said to predict the HLA-A and HLA-B alleles of most subjects accurately.

V dropped 0 bases and J dropped 1 base, with 9 bases sitting between them. Germline V gives CDR1 SGHTA, CDR2 FQGNSA. The CDR3 loop spans 15 amino acids. With regard to this clone: Its specificity is unknown.

Use of 60 Vbeta and 13 Jbeta primers characterized the PCR. Method: immunoSEQ multiplex PCR; TCRdb's copy keeps in-frame clones and lacks some. The data contain more than 150,000 clones, 80% of them singletons. Sampled while nominally healthy, donors likely had unrecorded immune exposures. This TCR was sampled from a woman aged 50 to 65 in good health and CMV-seropositive. The chain is built from TRBV7-2 and TRBJ1-1; D call uncertain. The material sequenced was PBMCs. CDR3 sequence: CASSLAPVRNTEAFF. The CDR3 DNA is TGTGCCAGCAGCTTAGCGCCCGTCAGGAACACTGAAGCTTTCTTT.